The T cell receptor (beta chain) described here comes from a study of glioma-infiltrating T cells. TCR alpha and beta CDR3 regions were amplified from RNA using iRepertoire nested multiplex PCR. One-step reverse transcription and amplification started from approximately 100-400 ng of tissue mRNA or PBMC total RNA. One entry per CDR3 protein results from TCRdb running MiXCR on the multiplex PCR reads. The sample includes roughly 120,000 distinct CDR3 sequences, approximately 23% seen only once; the top ten take approximately 16%. Study-level results: Non-neoplastic patients had below-expected tissue-blood divergence, while all gliomas exceeded expectation. Very few CDR3 sequences were shared between tissue and blood.

This clonotype was recorded many times. What it binds is not known. V was cut by 0 bases and J by 5 bases, with 7 bases left in between. This CDR3 comprises 13 residues. Germline CDR1 is MNHNY and CDR2 is SVGAGI (reference sequence). This clonotype was sampled from a human donor with low-grade glioma or glioblastoma, undergoing nonglioma brain surgery, or in good health (not recorded which). This chain uses TRBV6-6 with TRBJ2-5; D not resolved. Source material: glioma tissue, nonneoplastic brain tissue, or PBMCs (not recorded which). In DNA, the CDR3 is TGTGCCAGCAGTTACTCTGGGATCGAGACCCAGTACTTC. It specifies CASSYSGIETQYF.